This T cell receptor (beta chain) was identified in a study of T cell changes during pregnancy in multiple sclerosis (dated by TCRdb to about 2019). Some background on the complete study: In women with multiple sclerosis, the researchers looked at how the T cell repertoire shifted as pregnancy progressed.

Libraries were built with the immunoSEQ multiplex PCR assay. The table was pulled from immuneACCESS by TCRdb, which kept in-frame rearrangements only. Such tables lose some clones; where checked, under half of the loss comes from unresolved V genes, and the rest has no known cause. Recorded for this sample are just under 70,000 clones; less than 95% of them occurred a single time. The top ten clones comprise around 0.86% of the sample. On this clone itself: Its antigen is not yet known. Base quality data are lacking; no much larger clone is found one base away.

The CDR3 sequence holds 14 residues, the cysteine and phenylalanine included. Only CDR3 DNA is held: 42 bases, read in frame from base 1. Ends trimmed: V by 3 bases, J by 4 bases; bases unmatched to a gene: 0. For CDR1 and CDR2, the germline V gene lists MRHNA and SNTAGT. The receptor comes from a female donor with multiple sclerosis, enrolled in a pregnancy study. The V and J genes are TRBV6-4 and TRBJ2-1, and TRBD2 matches 10 of the central bases. This specimen was peripheral blood, taken in the second trimester of pregnancy. The nucleotide sequence reads TGTGCCAGCAGTGAAGCGGGGGGGTACAATGAGCAGTTCTTC. It codes for CASSEAGGYNEQFF.